The 19 T cell receptor beta chains presented below share a single source sample, sequenced in a study of shared clonotypes between healthy human individuals. The data were produced by immunoSEQ multiplex PCR, yet TCRdb's version contains in-frame clones alone and is incomplete. The sample consists of about 340,000 clones, around 79% of them appearing once. Material: memory CD4+ T cells sorted from blood. Subset specified: CD45RA-negative fraction. The origin of the receptors is a man aged 25-40 years in good health.

The gene calls are TRBV2 and TRBJ2-4; 9 nucleotides line up with TRBD1. CDR3 length equals 18 residues. V dropped 7 bases and J dropped 4; count of bases not matched to a gene: 17. Looked up from germline, CDR1 is SNHLY and CDR2 is FYNNEI. The CDR3 spells CASTTAMGQGGTKNIQYF. The CDR3 DNA is TGTGCCAGCACTACTGCCATGGGACAGGGAGGAACTAAAAACATTCAGTACTTC.

The chain has TRBV6-5 and TRBJ2-3, with D unresolved. V was trimmed by 4 bases and J by 2 bases, leaving 10 bases between them. This CDR3 is built from 14 residues. Per the germline V gene, CDR1 is MNHEY and CDR2 is SVGAGI. The chain's CDR3 is CASSLRGPTDTQYF. Written as DNA, the CDR3 is TGTGCCAGCAGTTTAAGAGGTCCCACAGATACGCAGTATTTT.

The chain couples TRBV5-5 to TRBJ1-4; D is possibly TRBD1 (5 bases). The germline CDR1 and CDR2 sequences are SGHKS and YYEKEE (reference sequence). The CDR3 runs to 13 residues. V lost 1 base, J lost 6 bases, and 7 bases lay in between. The CDR3, as DNA: TGTGCCAGCAGCTTGTTACAGGATGAAAAACTGTTTTTT. This encodes CASSLLQDEKLFF. Looking up the rest from reference TRBV5-5 and TRBJ1-4 gives the full variable domain: DAGVTQSPTHLIKTRGQQVTLRCSPISGHKSVSWYQQVLGQGPQFIFQYYEKEERGRGNFPDRFSARQFPNYSSELNVNALLLGDSALYLCASSLLQDEKLFFGSGTQLSVL.

A word on this clone: This CDR3 is missing its conserved last phenylalanine or tryptophan, likely due to a read error. This sequence joins TRBV5-5 and TRBJ1-2, with D unclear. V lost 0 bases and J 6 bases, leaving 18 bases between the germline ends. The CDR3 consists of 16 residues. CDR1 and CDR2 from the germline V gene are SGHKS and YYEKEE (reference sequence). The CDR3 DNA is TGTGCCAGCAGCTTGGGTATGACTAGATCGGAGGATGGCTACACCCTC. This codes for CASSLGMTRSEDGYTL.

The chain employs TRBV10-3 and TRBJ1-3; D not resolved. Deletions cut 6 bases from V and 0 bases from J, with 9 bases between. The V gene's germline CDR1 is ENHRY and CDR2 SYGVKD. CDR3 size: 14 residues. The CDR3 DNA reads as TGTGCCATCAGGTCCGGACGCTCTGGAAACACCATATATTTT. The encoded protein is CAIRSGRSGNTIYF.

V is TRBV5-1 and J is TRBJ2-3, with unresolved D. Germline V gene lookup returns CDR1 SGHRS and CDR2 YFSETQ. The CDR3 extends over 13 amino acids. V lost 5 bases to trimming and J lost 0 bases, with 7 bases between them. CDR3 coding DNA: TGCGCCAGCAGGGACGGGAGCACAGATACGCAGTATTTT. It specifies CASRDGSTDTQYF.

V usage is TRBV13 and J usage is TRBJ2-4; D call uncertain. Looked up from germline, CDR1 is PRHDT and CDR2 is FYEKMQ (reference sequence). The CDR3 loop spans 14 amino acids. V dropped 5 bases and J dropped 1 base, with 9 bases sitting between them. The CDR3, as DNA: TGTGCCAGCAGCCAACCAGTTGCCAAAAACATTCAGTACTTC. Protein: CASSQPVAKNIQYF.

This sequence joins TRBV25-1 and TRBJ2-7; 10 bases map to TRBD1. The CDR3 covers 14 residues. The J segment lost 1 base and the V segment lost 10 bases, leaving 7 bases of the junction unmatched. Germline CDR1 is MGHDK and CDR2 is SYGVNS. The CDR3 loop is CATQGTGASYEQYF. In DNA, the CDR3 is TGTGCCACCCAGGGGACAGGGGCTTCCTACGAGCAGTACTTC.

The rearrangement uses TRBV7-6 and TRBJ2-6, with 7 positions matching TRBD2. The J segment lost 1 base and the V segment lost 5 bases, leaving 5 bases of the junction unmatched. This CDR3 is built from 16 residues. The germline V gene encodes CDR1 SGHVS and CDR2 FNYEAQ. Here the CDR3 reads CASSGTNPSGANVLTF. CDR3 nucleotide sequence: TGTGCCAGCAGCGGGACTAACCCGTCTGGGGCCAACGTCCTGACTTTC.

This rearrangement joins TRBV7-2 to TRBJ2-3; possibly TRBD2 for D (6 bases). Looked up from germline, CDR1 is SGHTA and CDR2 is FQGNSA. The CDR3 has 13 amino acids. Trimming shortened V by 2 bases and J by 6 bases, and 9 bases separated the two germline ends. For the CDR3, the DNA is TGTGCCAGCAGCTTACGGGAGAAGGATACGCAGTATTTT. Translating gives CASSLREKDTQYF.

The chain combines TRBV7-9 with TRBJ2-7; D uncertain. The germline gives CDR1 SEHNR, CDR2 FQNEAQ (reference sequence). Trimming stripped 5 bases from V and 3 bases from J, with 11 bases between. There are 13 residues in the CDR3. The CDR3 reads CASSRPPIYEQYF. The CDR3, as DNA: TGTGCCAGCAGCCGTCCCCCCATCTACGAGCAGTACTTC. Based on the CDR3 plus reference TRBV7-9 and TRBJ2-7, the full variable domain is DTGVSQNPRHKITKRGQNVTFRCDPISEHNRLYWYRQTLGQGPEFLTYFQNEAQLEKSRLLSDRFSAERPKGSFSTLEIQRTEQGDSAMYLCASSRPPIYEQYFGPGTRLTVT.

The chain employs TRBV7-8 and TRBJ2-2, with D hard to call. Germline CDR1 and CDR2: SGHVS and FQNEAQ. The CDR3 is made up of 14 amino acids. Trimming cost V 1 base and J 5 bases, with 8 bases left between them. CDR3 bases: TGTGCCAGCAGCTTAGAACCTAGGACCGGGGAGCTGTTTTTT. Translation: CASSLEPRTGELFF.

V usage is TRBV5-6 and J usage is TRBJ1-2, with a tentative D call TRBD1 (5 bases). The CDR3 has 12 residues. In germline, CDR1 is SGHDT, CDR2 YYEEEE. The V end was cut by 4 bases, the J end by 8 bases, with 12 bases between. The CDR3 region is CASSAGTWGYTF. CDR3 bases: TGTGCCAGCAGCGCGGGGACCTGGGGCTACACCTTC.

This clone was seen just once. The chain employs TRBV11-2 and TRBJ1-2; D gene ambiguous. Germline CDR1 reads SGHAT; CDR2 reads FQNNGV. The CDR3 length is 14 residues. The V end was cut by 5 bases, the J end by 12 bases, with 22 bases between. CDR3 DNA sequence: TGTGCCAGCAGCCGTGAGACGGGCCCGGCGGTGAACACCTTC. Translated, it gives CASSRETGPAVNTF.

This clone appeared once. The chain couples TRBV19 to TRBJ2-5; D uncertain. This CDR3 comprises 16 residues. In germline, CDR1 is LNHDA, CDR2 SQIVND (reference sequence). V dropped 3 bases and J dropped 3 bases, with 17 bases sitting between them. CDR3 sequence reads: CASSIGRHGREETQYF. CDR3 coding DNA: TGTGCCAGTAGTATTGGACGTCATGGCAGAGAAGAGACCCAGTACTTC. The full variable domain, completed using reference TRBV19 and TRBJ2-5, is DGGITQSPKYLFRKEGQNVTLSCEQNLNHDAMYWYRQDPGQGLRLIYYSQIVNDFQKGDIAEGYSVSREKKESFPLTVTSAQKNPTAFYLCASSIGRHGREETQYFGPGTRLLVL.

A few counts support this clone. The chain carries TRBV7-8 and TRBJ2-1; no definite D call. Germline-derived CDR1 and CDR2 are SGHVS and FQNEAQ. The CDR3 has 15 amino acids. The germline V and J ends were trimmed by 4 bases and 8 bases, with 18 bases remaining between them. CDR3 nucleotide sequence: TGTGCCAGCAGCTGGAGTGGGTCAGGATCCTATGAGCAGTTCTTC. It translates to CASSWSGSGSYEQFF.

CDR3 sequence reads: CASSLGTHSYEQYF. CDR3 in DNA: TGTGCCAGCAGCTTAGGGACCCACTCCTACGAGCAGTACTTC. The chain has TRBV7-2 and TRBJ2-7, with D uncertain. CDR3 length: 14 amino acids. V was clipped by 1 base and J by 0 bases, with 7 bases between them. Germline V gives CDR1 SGHTA, CDR2 FQGNSA.

The V gene is TRBV9, the J gene TRBJ2-1, with D perhaps TRBD1 (6 bases). Germline CDR1 reads SGDLS; CDR2 reads YYNGEE. Trimming cost V 3 bases and J 3 bases, with 13 bases left between them. The CDR3 spans 15 residues. The CDR3 is CASSATQDSYNEQFF. The CDR3 DNA reads as TGTGCCAGCAGCGCTACCCAGGACAGCTACAATGAGCAGTTCTTC.

The chain joins TRBV10-3 to TRBJ1-1; perhaps TRBD1 as D (5 bases). In germline, CDR1 is ENHRY, CDR2 SYGVKD. V lost 5 bases and J 6 bases, leaving 13 bases between the germline ends. CDR3 length equals 13 residues. CDR3 protein: CAISPGTLPEAFF. CDR3 DNA: TGTGCCATCAGTCCAGGGACCCTACCTGAAGCTTTCTTT.